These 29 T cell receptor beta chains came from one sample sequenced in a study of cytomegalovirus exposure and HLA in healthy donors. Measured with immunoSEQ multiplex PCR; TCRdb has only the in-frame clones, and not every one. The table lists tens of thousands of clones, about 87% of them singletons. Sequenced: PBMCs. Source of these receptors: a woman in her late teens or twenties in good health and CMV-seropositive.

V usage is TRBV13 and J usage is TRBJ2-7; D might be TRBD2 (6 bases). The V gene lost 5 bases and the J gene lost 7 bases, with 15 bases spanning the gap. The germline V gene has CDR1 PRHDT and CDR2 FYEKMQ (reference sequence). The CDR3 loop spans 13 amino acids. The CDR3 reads CASSLSSAREQYF. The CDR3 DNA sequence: TGTGCCAGCAGCCTTTCTAGCGCACGGGAGCAGTACTTC.

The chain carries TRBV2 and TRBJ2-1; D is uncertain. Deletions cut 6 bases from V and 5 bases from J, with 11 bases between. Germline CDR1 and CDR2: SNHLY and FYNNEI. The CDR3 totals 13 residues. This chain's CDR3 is CASSAGSNNEQFF. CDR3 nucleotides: TGTGCCAGCAGCGCCGGGTCTAACAATGAGCAGTTCTTC.

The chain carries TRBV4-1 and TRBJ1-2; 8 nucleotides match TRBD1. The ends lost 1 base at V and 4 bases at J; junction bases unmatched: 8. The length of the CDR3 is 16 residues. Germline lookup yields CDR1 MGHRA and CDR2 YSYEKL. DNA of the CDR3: TGCGCCAGCAGCCAAGTGCACAGGGGGTTTAGCTATGGCTACACCTTC. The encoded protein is CASSQVHRGFSYGYTF.

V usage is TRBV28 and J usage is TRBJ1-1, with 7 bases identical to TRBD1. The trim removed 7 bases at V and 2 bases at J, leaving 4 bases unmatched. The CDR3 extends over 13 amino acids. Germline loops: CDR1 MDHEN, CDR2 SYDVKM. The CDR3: CASTGTANTEAFF. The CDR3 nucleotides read TGTGCCAGCACAGGGACAGCCAACACTGAAGCTTTCTTT. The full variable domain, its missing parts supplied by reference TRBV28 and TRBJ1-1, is DVKVTQSSRYLVKRTGEKVFLECVQDMDHENMFWYRQDPGLGLRLIYFSYDVKMKEKGDIPEGYSVSREKKERFSLILESASTNQTSMYLCASTGTANTEAFFGQGTRLTVV.

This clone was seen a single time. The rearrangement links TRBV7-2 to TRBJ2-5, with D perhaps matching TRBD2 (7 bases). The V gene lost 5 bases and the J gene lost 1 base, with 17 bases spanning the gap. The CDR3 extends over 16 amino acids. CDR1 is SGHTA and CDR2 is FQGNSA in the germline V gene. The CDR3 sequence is CASSQGGGTIQETQYF. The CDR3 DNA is TGTGCCAGCAGCCAAGGGGGGGGGACGATCCAAGAGACCCAGTACTTC.

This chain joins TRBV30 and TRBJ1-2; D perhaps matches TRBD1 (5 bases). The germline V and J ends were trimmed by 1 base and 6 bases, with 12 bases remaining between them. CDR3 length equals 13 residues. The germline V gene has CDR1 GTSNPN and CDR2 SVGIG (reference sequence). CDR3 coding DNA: TGTGCCTGGAGTGACTCGGGGGGGAATGGCTACACCTTC. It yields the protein CAWSDSGGNGYTF.

CDR3 amino acids: CASSRVMNTEAFF. The CDR3 DNA is TGTGCCAGCAGCCGAGTTATGAACACTGAAGCTTTCTTT. The V gene is TRBV4-2, the J gene TRBJ1-1; no clear D gene. The CDR3 length is 13 residues. In germline, CDR1 is LGHNA, CDR2 YNFKEQ. Between the trimmed V and J ends, which lost 4 bases and 0 bases, there was a span of 6 bases.

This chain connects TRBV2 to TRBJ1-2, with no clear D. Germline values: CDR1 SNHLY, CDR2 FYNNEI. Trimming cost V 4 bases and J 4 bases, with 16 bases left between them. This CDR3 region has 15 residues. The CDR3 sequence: CASSVPLGLAYGYTF. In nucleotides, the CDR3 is TGTGCCAGCAGTGTTCCCTTAGGACTAGCCTATGGCTACACCTTC.

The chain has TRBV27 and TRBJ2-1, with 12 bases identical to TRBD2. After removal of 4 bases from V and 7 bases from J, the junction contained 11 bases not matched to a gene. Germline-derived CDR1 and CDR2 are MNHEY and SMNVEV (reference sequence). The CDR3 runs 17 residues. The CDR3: CASSSSLAGGKRNEQFF. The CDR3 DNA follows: TGTGCCAGCAGTTCGTCACTAGCGGGGGGAAAAAGAAATGAGCAGTTCTTC.

The CDR3 loop is CASSRTGYNEQFF. CDR3 nucleotide sequence: TGTGCCAGCAGCAGGACTGGATACAATGAGCAGTTCTTC. This chain joins TRBV27 and TRBJ2-1, with D maybe TRBD2 (5 bases). Germline V gene sequence: CDR1 MNHEY, CDR2 SMNVEV (reference sequence). The CDR3 is 13 residues long. The V end was cut by 6 bases, the J end by 4 bases, with 10 bases between.

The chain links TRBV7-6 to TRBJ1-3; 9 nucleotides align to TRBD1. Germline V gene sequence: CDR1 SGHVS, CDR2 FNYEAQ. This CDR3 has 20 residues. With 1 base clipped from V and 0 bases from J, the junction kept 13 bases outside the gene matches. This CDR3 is CASSLGDRVSPFISGNTIYF. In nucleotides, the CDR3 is TGTGCCAGCAGCTTAGGGGACAGGGTATCCCCGTTCATCTCTGGAAACACCATATATTTT.

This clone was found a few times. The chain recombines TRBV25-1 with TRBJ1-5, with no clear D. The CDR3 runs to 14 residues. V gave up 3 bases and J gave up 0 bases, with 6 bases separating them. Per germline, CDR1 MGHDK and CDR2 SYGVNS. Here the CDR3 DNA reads TGTGCCAGCAGTGATAGCGGTAGCAATCAGCCCCAGCATTTT. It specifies CASSDSGSNQPQHF.

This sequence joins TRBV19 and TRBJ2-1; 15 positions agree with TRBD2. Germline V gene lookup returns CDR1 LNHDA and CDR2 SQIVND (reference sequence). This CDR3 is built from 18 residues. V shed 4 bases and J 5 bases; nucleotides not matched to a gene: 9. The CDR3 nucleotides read TGTGCCAGTAGTACAGGAGGACTAGCGGGGGGGCCTCACAATGAGCAGTTCTTC. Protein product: CASSTGGLAGGPHNEQFF.

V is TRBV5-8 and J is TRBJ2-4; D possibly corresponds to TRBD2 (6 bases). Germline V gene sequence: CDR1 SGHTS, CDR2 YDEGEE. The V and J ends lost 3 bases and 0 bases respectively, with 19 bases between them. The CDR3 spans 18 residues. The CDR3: CASSSGLISTVAKNIQYF. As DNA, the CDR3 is TGTGCCAGCAGCTCCGGACTAATATCCACGGTAGCCAAAAACATTCAGTACTTC.

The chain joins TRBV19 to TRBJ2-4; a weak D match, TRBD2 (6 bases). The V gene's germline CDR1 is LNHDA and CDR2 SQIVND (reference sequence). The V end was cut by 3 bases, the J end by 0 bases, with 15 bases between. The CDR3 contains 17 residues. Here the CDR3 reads CASSISGTSLAKNIQYF. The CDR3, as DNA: TGTGCCAGTAGTATTTCCGGGACTTCTCTAGCCAAAAACATTCAGTACTTC.

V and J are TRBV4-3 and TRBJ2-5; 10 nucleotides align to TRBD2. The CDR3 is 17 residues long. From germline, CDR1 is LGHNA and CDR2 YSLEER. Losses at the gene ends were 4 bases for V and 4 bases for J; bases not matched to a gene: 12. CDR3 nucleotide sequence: TGCGCCAGCAGCCCAGGCTGGAGCGGGGGGGCTAGAGAGACCCAGTACTTC. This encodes CASSPGWSGGARETQYF.

Here the CDR3 reads CASSRTGGDETQYF. CDR3 bases: TGTGCCAGCAGCCGGACAGGGGGCGATGAGACCCAGTACTTC. J is TRBJ2-5 and V is TRBV5-4; 11 nucleotides match TRBD1. CDR3 size: 14 residues. Germline CDR1 SGHNT, CDR2 YYREEE (reference sequence). The V gene end was trimmed by 4 bases and the J gene end by 5 bases; junction bases not matched to a gene: 4.

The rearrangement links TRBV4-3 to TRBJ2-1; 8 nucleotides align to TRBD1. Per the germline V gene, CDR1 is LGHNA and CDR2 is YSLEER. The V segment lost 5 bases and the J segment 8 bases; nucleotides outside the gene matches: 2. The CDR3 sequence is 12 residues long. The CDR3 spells CASSVRGHEQFF. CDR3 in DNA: TGCGCCAGCAGCGTCAGGGGGCATGAGCAGTTCTTC.

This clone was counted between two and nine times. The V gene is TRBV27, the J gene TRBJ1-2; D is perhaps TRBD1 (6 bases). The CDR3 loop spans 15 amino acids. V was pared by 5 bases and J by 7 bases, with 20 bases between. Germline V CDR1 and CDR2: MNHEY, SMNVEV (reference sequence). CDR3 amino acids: CASSPEDSNWGGYTF. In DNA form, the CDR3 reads TGTGCCAGCAGTCCAGAGGACAGTAATTGGGGTGGCTACACCTTC.

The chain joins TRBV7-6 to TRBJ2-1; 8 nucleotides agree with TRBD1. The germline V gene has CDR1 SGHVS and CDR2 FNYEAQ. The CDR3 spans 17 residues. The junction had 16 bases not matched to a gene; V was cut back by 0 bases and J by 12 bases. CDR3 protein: CASSLATWGQETRGQFF. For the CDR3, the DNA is TGTGCCAGCAGCTTAGCTACGTGGGGACAGGAGACCCGGGGGCAGTTCTTC.

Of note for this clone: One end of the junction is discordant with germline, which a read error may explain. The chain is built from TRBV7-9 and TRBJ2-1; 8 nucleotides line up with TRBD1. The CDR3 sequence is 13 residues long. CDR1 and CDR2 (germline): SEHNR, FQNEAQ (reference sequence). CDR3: CASNLDRGNEQFF. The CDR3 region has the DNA TGTGCCAGCAACTTAGACAGGGGTAATGAGCAGTTCTTC. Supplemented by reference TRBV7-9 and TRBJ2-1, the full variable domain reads DTGVSQNPRHKITKRGQNVTFRCDPISEHNRLYWYRQTLGQGPEFLTYFQNEAQLEKSRLLSDRFSAERPKGSFSTLEIQRTEQGDSAMYLCASNLDRGNEQFFGPGTRLTVL.

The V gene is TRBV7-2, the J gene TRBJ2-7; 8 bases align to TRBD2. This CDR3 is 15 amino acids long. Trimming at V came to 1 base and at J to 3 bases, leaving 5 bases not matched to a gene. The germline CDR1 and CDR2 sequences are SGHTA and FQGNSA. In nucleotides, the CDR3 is TGTGCCAGCAGCTTAGATCATGGGACTAGCTACGAGCAGTACTTC. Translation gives CASSLDHGTSYEQYF.

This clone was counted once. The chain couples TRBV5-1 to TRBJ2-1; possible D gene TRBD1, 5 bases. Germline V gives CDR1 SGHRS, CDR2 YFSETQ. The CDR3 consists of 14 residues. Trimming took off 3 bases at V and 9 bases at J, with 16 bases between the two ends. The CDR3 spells CASSYKLQGAEQFF. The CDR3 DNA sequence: TGCGCCAGCAGCTACAAATTGCAGGGCGCTGAGCAGTTCTTC.

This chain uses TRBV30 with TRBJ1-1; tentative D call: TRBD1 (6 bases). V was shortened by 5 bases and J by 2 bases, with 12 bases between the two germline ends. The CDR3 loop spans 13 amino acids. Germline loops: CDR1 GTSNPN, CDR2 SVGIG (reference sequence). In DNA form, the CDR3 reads TGTGCCTGGGAGAGACAGGCAAACACTGAAGCTTTCTTT. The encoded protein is CAWERQANTEAFF. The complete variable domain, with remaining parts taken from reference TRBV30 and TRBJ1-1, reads SQTIHQWPATLVQPVGSPLSLECTVEGTSNPNLYWYRQAAGRGLQLLFYSVGIGQISSEVPQNLSASRPQDRQFILSSKKLLLSDSGFYLCAWERQANTEAFFGQGTRLTVV.

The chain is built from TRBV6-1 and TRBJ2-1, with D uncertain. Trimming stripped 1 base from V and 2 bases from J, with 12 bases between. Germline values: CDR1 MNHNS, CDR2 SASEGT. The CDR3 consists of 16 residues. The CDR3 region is CASSEGYSSPYNEQFF. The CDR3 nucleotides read TGTGCCAGCAGTGAAGGTTACTCAAGCCCCTACAATGAGCAGTTCTTC.

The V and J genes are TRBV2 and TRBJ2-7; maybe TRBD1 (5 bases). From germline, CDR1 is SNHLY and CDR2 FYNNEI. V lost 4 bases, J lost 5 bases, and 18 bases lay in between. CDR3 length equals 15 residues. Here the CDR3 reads CASSALFQGFNEQYF. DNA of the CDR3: TGTGCCAGCAGTGCCCTTTTTCAGGGTTTCAACGAGCAGTACTTC.

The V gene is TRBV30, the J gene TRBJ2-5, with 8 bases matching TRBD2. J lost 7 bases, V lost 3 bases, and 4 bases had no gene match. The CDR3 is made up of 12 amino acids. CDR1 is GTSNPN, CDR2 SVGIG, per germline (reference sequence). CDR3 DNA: TGTGCCTGGAGACTAGCGGAGGGGACCCAGTACTTC. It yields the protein CAWRLAEGTQYF.

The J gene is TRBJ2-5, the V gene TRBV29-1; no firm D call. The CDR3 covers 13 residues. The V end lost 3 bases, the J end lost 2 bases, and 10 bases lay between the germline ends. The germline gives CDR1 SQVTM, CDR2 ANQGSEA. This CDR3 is CSVEKHPQETQYF. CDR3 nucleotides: TGCAGCGTTGAGAAACATCCTCAAGAGACCCAGTACTTC.

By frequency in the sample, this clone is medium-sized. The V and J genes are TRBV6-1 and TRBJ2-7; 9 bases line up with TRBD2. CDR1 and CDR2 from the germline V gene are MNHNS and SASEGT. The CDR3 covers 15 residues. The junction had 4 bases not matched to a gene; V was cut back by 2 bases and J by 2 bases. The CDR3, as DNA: TGTGCCAGCAGTGAAAATTCTAGCGGGGCCTACGAGCAGTACTTC. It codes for CASSENSSGAYEQYF.